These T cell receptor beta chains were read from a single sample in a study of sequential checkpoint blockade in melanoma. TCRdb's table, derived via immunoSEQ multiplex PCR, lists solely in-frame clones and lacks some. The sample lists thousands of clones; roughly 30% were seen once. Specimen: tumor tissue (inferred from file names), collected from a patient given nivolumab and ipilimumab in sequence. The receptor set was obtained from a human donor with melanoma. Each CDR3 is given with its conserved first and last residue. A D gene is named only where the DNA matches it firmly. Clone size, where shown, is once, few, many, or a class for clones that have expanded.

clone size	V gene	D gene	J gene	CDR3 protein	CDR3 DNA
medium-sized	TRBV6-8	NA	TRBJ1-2	CASRTNGVFYGYTF	TGTGCCAGCAGAACTAACGGGGTATTCTATGGCTACACCTTC
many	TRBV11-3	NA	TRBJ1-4	CASSHDPGAKEKLFF	TGTGCCAGCAGCCATGATCCGGGGGCGAAAGAAAAACTGTTTTTT
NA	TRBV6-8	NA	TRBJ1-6	CASSYSRDPGSPLHF	TGTGCCAGCAGTTACTCTAGGGATCCGGGTTCACCCCTCCACTTT
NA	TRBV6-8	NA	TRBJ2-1	CASSQGGAFSIDNEQFF	TGTGCCAGCAGTCAGGGGGGGGCCTTTAGTATCGACAATGAGCAGTTCTTC
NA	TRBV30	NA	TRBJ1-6	CAWSSGPPGSPLHF	TGTGCCTGGAGTTCAGGACCCCCGGGTTCACCCCTCCACTTT
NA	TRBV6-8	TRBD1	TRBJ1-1	CAAQTGTGGWNTEAFF	TGTGCCGCCCAAACCGGGACAGGGGGTTGGAACACTGAAGCTTTCTTT
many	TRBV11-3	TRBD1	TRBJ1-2	CASSLDTGAMYGYTF	TGTGCCAGCAGCTTGGACACAGGGGCGATGTATGGCTACACCTTC
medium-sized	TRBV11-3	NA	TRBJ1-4	CASSPDYNTATNEKLFF	TGTGCCAGCAGCCCCGACTACAACACTGCAACTAATGAAAAACTGTTTTTT
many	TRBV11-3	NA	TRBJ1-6	CASSLGQSSYNSPLHF	TGTGCCAGCAGCTTGGGACAAAGCTCCTATAATTCACCCCTCCACTTT
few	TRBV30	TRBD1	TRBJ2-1	CAFKTGATYNEQFF	TGTGCCTTCAAGACAGGGGCGACCTACAATGAGCAGTTCTTC
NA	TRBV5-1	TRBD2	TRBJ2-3	CASSLEGSSGGGTDTQYF	TGCGCCAGCAGCTTGGAAGGCTCTAGCGGGGGCGGTACAGATACGCAGTATTTT
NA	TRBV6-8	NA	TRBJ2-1	CASILGQVRYNEQFF	TGTGCCAGCATTCTCGGACAAGTGAGGTACAATGAGCAGTTCTTC
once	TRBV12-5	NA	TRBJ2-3	CASVRGGTDTQYF	TGTGCTAGTGTTCGAGGGGGCACAGATACGCAGTATTTT
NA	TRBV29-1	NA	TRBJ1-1	CSVDLSGMNTEAFF	TGCAGCGTTGATCTATCAGGCATGAACACTGAAGCTTTCTTT
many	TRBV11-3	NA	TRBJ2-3	CASSFQGWGTDTQYF	TGTGCCAGCAGCTTTCAGGGTTGGGGCACAGATACGCAGTATTTT
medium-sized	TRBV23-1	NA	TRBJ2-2	CASSSRNTGELFF	TGCGCCAGCAGCTCGAGGAACACCGGGGAGCTGTTTTTT
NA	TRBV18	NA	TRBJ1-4	CASSPSQGSSEKLFF	TGTGCCAGCTCACCAAGCCAGGGCTCGAGTGAAAAACTGTTTTTT
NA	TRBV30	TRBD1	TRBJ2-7	CAWSPGQGVVYEQYF	TGTGCCTGGAGTCCGGGACAGGGCGTTGTCTACGAGCAGTACTTC
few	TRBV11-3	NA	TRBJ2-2	CASSLEANTGELFF	TGTGCCAGCAGCTTAGAGGCTAACACCGGGGAGCTGTTTTTT
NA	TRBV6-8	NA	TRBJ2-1	CASSPTGVSYNEQFF	TGTGCCAGCAGTCCCACGGGGGTGTCCTACAATGAGCAGTTCTTC
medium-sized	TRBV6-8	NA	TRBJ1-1	CASSYRGADTEAFF	TGTGCCAGCAGTTACCGGGGGGCAGATACTGAAGCTTTCTTT
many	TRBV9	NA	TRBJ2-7	CASSGPSGEQYF	TGTGCCAGCAGCGGACCTTCGGGAGAGCAGTACTTC
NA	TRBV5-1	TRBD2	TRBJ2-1	CASSPRTSRGEEQFF	TGCGCCAGCAGCCCGCGGACTAGCCGAGGGGAGGAGCAGTTCTTC
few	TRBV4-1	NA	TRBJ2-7	CASSRGHSASYEQYF	TGCGCCAGCAGCCGTGGACACTCCGCGAGCTACGAGCAGTACTTC
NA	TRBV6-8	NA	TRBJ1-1	CASSRQFTEAFF	TGTGCCAGCAGCAGACAGTTCACTGAAGCTTTCTTT
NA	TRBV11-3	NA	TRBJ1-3	CASSLRRGPGNTIYF	TGTGCCAGCAGCTTACGGCGGGGCCCTGGAAACACCATATATTTT
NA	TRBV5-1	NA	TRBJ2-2	CASSLSGDNTGELFF	TGCGCCAGCAGCTTGTCAGGGGATAACACCGGGGAGCTGTTTTTT
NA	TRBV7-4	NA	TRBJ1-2	CASSRIANYGYTF	TGTGCCAGCAGCCGAATAGCTAACTATGGCTACACCTTC
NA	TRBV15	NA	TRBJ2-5	CATSRGGTVQETQYF	TGTGCCACCAGCAGGGGGGGGACAGTCCAAGAGACCCAGTACTTC
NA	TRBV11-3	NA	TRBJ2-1	CASSLGPYYNEQFF	TGTGCCAGCAGCCTCGGACCCTACTACAATGAGCAGTTCTTC
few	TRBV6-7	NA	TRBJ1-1	CASWRGTEAFF	TGTGCCAGCTGGAGGGGCACTGAAGCTTTCTTT
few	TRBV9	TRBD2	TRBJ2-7	CASSPPGTSGDSYEQYF	TGTGCCAGCAGTCCCCCCGGGACTAGCGGGGATAGCTACGAGCAGTACTTC
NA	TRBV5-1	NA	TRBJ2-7	CASSLALVEAGGEQYF	TGCGCCAGCAGCTTGGCCCTCGTGGAAGCCGGGGGCGAGCAGTACTTC